The T cell receptor (beta chain) under discussion was sequenced for a study of graft-versus-host responses after intestinal transplantation. About the study: All recipients were given anti-thymocyte globulin induction, and tacrolimus and steroids were then administered for 3 to 4 years.

Comment on this clone: Its antigen is undetermined.

Libraries were prepared by immunoSEQ multiplex PCR; TCRdb keeps only in-frame clonotypes and omits some of them. The sample has about 150,000 clones; 92% are singletons. The CDR3 has 13 residues. Trimming pared 10 bases from V and 7 bases from J, leaving 19 bases between. The germline V gene has CDR1 MNHEY and CDR2 SVGAGI. Notes on the study in general: Analysis identified GvH clones in recipient marrow, with some appearing first in ileum or blood.

This specimen consisted of unstimulated CD4+ T cells sorted from spleen or lymph node cells, obtained before intestinal transplant. The V and J genes are TRBV6-5 and TRBJ1-2; no reliable D call. This TCR derives from a human donor who received an intestinal transplant. This CDR3 reads CATHRGNRAGYTF. The DNA for the CDR3 is TGTGCCACCCATCGAGGGAATAGGGCTGGCTACACCTTC.